The clone carrying this T cell receptor (beta chain) occurred a few times. Its cognate antigen is unknown. This sample is part of a study of cytomegalovirus exposure and HLA in healthy donors. Study findings and constraints: The authors listed approximately 160 TCR beta chains as cytomegalovirus-associated.

V was clipped by 6 bases and J by 1 base, with 12 bases between them. Germline V gives CDR1 SGHTA, CDR2 FQGTGA. The CDR3 extends over 15 amino acids. The PCR had 60 Vbeta and 13 Jbeta primers. Here immunoSEQ multiplex PCR was the method, and the copy in TCRdb shows in-frame clones only, minus some. The sample contains approximately 100,000 clones, about 80% of which appear only once. The sequence was collected from a man younger than 30 in good health and CMV-seropositive. V is TRBV7-3 and J is TRBJ2-2; tentatively, D is TRBD1 (6 bases). Sequenced: PBMCs. CDR3 sequence reads: CASSQTTGNTGELFF. Here the CDR3 DNA reads TGTGCCAGCAGTCAAACGACAGGGAACACCGGGGAGCTGTTTTTT.